The sequence of this T cell receptor beta chain was determined in a study of CD8 T cells in ankylosing spondylitis. Points from the study as a whole: Among TCR beta sequences, a motif of several highly homologous variants appeared characteristic of ankylosing spondylitis blood. Matched synovial fluid from ankylosing spondylitis patients was reported to be enriched for disease-linked clones.

Concerning this clonotype itself: What it recognizes is unknown.

CDR3 length: 15 residues. Germline V gene lookup returns CDR1 MDHEN and CDR2 SYDVKM. The V and J ends lost 7 bases and 4 bases, in that order; junction bases with no gene match: 10. TCRdb processed the 5' RACE reads anew with MiXCR; each CDR3 protein has one entry. Of 90,000 to 120,000 distinct CDR3 sequences in the sample, under 30% were seen once. The specimen sequenced was synovial fluid, either unsorted or a sorted T cell fraction (not recorded which). The chain couples TRBV28 to TRBJ1-2, with 9 positions matching TRBD1. The clonotype was recovered from a male donor with ankylosing spondylitis. The CDR3 DNA is TGTGCCAGCACCTTGAGTGACAGGGGGGCCTATGGCTACACCTTC. Amino acid sequence: CASTLSDRGAYGYTF.